This T cell receptor beta chain was found in a study of blood T cell repertoires in COVID-19. Repertoires were generated with immunoSEQ multiplex PCR, while TCRdb's copy carries only in-frame clones and drops some. Of some 260,000 clones listed, nearly 90% were seen once; the top ten hold roughly 3%. The receptor was isolated from a man aged 18 to 30 with active or convalescent COVID-19. What was sequenced was peripheral blood.

CDR3 sequence: CASRTTSGRLNEQFF. The CDR3 coding sequence is TGTGCCAGTCGAACGACTAGCGGGAGACTCAATGAGCAGTTCTTC. The chain links TRBV19 to TRBJ2-1; 12 bases are a match to TRBD2. J gave up 6 bases and V 8 bases, and 8 bases lay outside the gene matches. The CDR3 spans 15 residues. Germline V gives CDR1 LNHDA, CDR2 SQIVND (reference sequence).